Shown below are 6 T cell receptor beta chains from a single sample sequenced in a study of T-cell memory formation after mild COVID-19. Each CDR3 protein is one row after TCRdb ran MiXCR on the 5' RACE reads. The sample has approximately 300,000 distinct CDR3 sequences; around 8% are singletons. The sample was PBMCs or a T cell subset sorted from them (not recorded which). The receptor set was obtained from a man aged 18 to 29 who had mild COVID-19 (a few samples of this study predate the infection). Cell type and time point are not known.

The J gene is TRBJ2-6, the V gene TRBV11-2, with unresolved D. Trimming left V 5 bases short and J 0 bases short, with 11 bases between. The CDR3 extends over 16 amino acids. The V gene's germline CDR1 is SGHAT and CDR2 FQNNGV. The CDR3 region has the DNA TGTGCCAGCAGCCTGGGCAGAGGCTCTGGGGCCAACGTCCTGACTTTC. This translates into CASSLGRGSGANVLTF.

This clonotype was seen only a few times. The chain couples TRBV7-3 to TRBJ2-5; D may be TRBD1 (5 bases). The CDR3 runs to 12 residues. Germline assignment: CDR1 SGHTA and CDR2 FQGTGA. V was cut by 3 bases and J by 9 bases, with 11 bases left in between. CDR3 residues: CASSFPPGPQYF. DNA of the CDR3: TGTGCCAGCAGCTTTCCCCCAGGGCCCCAGTACTTC.

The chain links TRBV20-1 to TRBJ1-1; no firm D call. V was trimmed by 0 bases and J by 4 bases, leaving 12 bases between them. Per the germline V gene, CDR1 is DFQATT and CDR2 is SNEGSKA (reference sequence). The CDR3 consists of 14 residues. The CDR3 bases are TGCAGTGCTAGAGATCCGAGGTCGGGCACTGAAGCTTTCTTT. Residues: CSARDPRSGTEAFF.

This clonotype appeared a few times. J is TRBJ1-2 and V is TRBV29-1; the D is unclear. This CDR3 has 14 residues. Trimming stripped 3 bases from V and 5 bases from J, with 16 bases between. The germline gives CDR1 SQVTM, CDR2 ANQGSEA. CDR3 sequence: CSVEVQEGLYGYTF. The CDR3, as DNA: TGCAGCGTTGAGGTGCAGGAAGGGCTATATGGCTACACCTTC.

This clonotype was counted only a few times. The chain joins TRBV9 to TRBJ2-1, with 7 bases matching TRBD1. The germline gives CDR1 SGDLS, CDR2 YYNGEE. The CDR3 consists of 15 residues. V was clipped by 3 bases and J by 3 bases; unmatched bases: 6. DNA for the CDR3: TGTGCCAGCAGCGCCCCCGGGACAGACTACAATGAGCAGTTCTTC. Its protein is CASSAPGTDYNEQFF.

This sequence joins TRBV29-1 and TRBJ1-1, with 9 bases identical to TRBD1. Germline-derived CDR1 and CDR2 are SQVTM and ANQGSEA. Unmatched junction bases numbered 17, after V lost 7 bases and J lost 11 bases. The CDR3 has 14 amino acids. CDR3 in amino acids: CSGLRSGTGREAFF. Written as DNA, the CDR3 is TGCAGCGGCTTGAGATCAGGGACAGGGCGGGAGGCTTTCTTT.